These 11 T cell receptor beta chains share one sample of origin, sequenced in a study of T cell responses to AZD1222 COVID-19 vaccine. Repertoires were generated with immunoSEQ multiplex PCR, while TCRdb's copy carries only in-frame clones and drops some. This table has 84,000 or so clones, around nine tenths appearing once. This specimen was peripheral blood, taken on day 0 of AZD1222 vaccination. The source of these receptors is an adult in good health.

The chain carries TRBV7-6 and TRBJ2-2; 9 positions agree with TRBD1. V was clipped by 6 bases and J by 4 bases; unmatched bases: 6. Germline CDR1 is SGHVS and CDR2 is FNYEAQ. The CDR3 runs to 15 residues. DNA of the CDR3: TGTGCCAGCAGTCCTCGGACAGGGGTCACCGGGGAGCTGTTTTTT. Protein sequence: CASSPRTGVTGELFF.

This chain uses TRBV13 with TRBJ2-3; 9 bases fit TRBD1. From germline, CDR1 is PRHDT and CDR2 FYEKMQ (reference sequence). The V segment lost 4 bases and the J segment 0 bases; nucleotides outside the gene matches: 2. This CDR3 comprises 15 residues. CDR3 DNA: TGTGCCAGCAGCTCCGGGACAGGGAGCACAGATACGCAGTATTTT. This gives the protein CASSSGTGSTDTQYF.

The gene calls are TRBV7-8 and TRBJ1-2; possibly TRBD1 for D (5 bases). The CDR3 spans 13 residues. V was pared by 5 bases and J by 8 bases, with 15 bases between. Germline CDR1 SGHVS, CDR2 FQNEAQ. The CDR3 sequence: CASSGDWAGGYTF. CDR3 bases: TGTGCCAGCAGCGGGGACTGGGCTGGAGGCTACACCTTC.

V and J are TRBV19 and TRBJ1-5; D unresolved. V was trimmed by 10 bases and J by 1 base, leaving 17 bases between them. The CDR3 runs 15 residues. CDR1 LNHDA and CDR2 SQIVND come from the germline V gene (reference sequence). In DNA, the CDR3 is TGTGCCACCAATTGGGGTGGAGAGAGCAATCAGCCCCAGCATTTT. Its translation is CATNWGGESNQPQHF.

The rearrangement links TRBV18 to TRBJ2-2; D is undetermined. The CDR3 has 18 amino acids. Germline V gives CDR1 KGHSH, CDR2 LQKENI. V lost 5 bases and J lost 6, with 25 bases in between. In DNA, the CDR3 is TGTGCCAGCTCAAATACAATGACCGCTAGGAGTAGTTCCGGGGAGCTGTTTTTT. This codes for CASSNTMTARSSSGELFF. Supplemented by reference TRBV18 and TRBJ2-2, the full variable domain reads NAGVMQNPRHLVRRRGQEARLRCSPMKGHSHVYWYRQLPEEGLKFMVYLQKENIIDESGMPKERFSAEFPKEGPSILRIQQVVRGDSAAYFCASSNTMTARSSSGELFFGEGSRLTVL.

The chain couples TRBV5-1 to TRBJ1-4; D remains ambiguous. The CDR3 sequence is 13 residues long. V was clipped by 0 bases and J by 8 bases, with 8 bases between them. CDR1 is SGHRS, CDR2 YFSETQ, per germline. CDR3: CASSLVGVEKLFF. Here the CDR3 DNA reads TGCGCCAGCAGCTTGGTTGGTGTCGAAAAACTGTTTTTT.

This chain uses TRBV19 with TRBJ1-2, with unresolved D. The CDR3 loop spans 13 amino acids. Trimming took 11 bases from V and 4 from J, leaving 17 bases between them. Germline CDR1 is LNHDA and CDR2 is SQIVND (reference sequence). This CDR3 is CACSYTGSYGYTF. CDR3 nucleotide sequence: TGTGCCTGCTCCTACACGGGGTCCTATGGCTACACCTTC.

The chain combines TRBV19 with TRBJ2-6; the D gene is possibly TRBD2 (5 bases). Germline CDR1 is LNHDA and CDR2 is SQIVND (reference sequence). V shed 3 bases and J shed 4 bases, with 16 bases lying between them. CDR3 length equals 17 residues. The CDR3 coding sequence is TGTGCCAGTAGTATGTCCGGGAATTTAAAAGGGGCCAACGTCCTGACTTTC. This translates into CASSMSGNLKGANVLTF.

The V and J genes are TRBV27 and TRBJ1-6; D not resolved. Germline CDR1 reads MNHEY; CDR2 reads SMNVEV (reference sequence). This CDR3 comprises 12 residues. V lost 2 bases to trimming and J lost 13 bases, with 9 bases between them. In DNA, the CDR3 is TGTGCCAGCAGTTTAGGGTTGGGCCCCCTCCACTTT. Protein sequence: CASSLGLGPLHF.

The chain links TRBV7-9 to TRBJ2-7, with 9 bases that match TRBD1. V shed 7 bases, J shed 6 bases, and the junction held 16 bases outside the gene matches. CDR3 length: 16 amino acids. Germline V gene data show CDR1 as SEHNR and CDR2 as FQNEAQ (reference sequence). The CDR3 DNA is TGTGCCAGCACCCGGGGGGTAGGACAGGGGACGGGCGAGCAGTACTTC. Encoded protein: CASTRGVGQGTGEQYF.

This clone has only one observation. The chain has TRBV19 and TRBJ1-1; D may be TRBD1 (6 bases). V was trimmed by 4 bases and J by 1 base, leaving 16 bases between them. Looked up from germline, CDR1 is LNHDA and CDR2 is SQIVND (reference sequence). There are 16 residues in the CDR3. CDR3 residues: CASSTVPGHTNTEAFF. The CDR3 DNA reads TGTGCCAGTAGTACCGTTCCGGGACACACGAACACTGAAGCTTTCTTT.